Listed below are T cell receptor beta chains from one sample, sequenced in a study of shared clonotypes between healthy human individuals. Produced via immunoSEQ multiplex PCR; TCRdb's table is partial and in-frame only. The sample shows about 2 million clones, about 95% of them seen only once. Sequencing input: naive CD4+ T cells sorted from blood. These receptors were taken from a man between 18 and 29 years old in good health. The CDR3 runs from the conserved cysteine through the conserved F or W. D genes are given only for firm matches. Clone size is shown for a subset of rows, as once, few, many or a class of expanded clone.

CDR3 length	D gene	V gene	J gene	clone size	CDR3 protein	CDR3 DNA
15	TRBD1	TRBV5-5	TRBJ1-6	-	CASSLEGTGASPLHF	TGTGCCAGCAGCTTGGAGGGGACAGGTGCATCACCCCTCCACTTT
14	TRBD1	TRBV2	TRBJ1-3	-	CASRDRGSGNTIYF	TGTGCCAGCAGGGACAGGGGCTCTGGAAACACCATATATTTT
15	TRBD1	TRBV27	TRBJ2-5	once	CASSLRGPFQETQYF	TGTGCCAGCAGTTTGAGGGGGCCCTTCCAAGAGACCCAGTACTTC
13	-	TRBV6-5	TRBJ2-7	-	CATTGGSPFEQYF	TGTGCCACTACGGGTGGGAGTCCCTTCGAGCAGTACTTC
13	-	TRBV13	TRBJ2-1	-	CASSLPGTGEQFF	TGTGCCAGCAGCTTACCTGGGACGGGGGAGCAGTTCTTC
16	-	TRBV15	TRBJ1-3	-	CATSRERGGSGNTIYF	TGTGCCACCAGCAGAGAGCGTGGGGGATCTGGAAACACCATATATTTT
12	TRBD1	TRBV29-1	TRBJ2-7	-	CSVEDRHYEQYF	TGCAGCGTTGAGGACAGGCACTACGAGCAGTACTTC
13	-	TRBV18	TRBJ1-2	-	CASSPEDTYGYTF	TGTGCCAGCTCACCAGAGGACACCTATGGCTACACCTTC
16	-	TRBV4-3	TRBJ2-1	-	CASSQRLAGSYNEQFF	TGCGCCAGCAGCCAGAGACTCGCAGGCTCCTACAATGAGCAGTTCTTC
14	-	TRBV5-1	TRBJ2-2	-	CASSLEGLTGELFF	TGCGCCAGCAGCTTGGAGGGACTCACCGGGGAGCTGTTTTTT
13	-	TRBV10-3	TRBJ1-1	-	CAIRGAANTEAFF	TGTGCCATCAGGGGGGCGGCGAACACTGAAGCTTTCTTT
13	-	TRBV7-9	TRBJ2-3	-	CASSRSPADTQYF	TGTGCCAGCAGCAGAAGCCCTGCAGATACGCAGTATTTT
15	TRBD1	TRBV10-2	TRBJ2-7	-	CASSEPGTGSYEQYF	TGCGCCAGCAGTGAGCCCGGGACAGGGTCCTACGAGCAGTACTTC
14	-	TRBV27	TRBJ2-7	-	CASSTRDKNYEQYF	TGTGCCAGCAGTACCCGGGACAAGAACTACGAGCAGTACTTC
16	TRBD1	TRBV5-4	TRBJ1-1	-	CASSSNPGTGGSRAFF	TGTGCCAGCAGCTCGAACCCCGGGACAGGGGGCTCTAGGGCTTTCTTT
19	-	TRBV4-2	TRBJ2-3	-	CASSQGTGRELPTTDTQYF	TGTGCCAGCAGCCAAGGTACCGGGCGCGAGCTCCCCACCACAGATACGCAGTATTTT
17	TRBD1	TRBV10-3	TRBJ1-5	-	CAISESHGQERGQPQHF	TGTGCCATCAGTGAGTCACATGGACAGGAAAGAGGTCAGCCCCAGCATTTT
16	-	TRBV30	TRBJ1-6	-	CAWSGGRTPYNSPLHF	TGTGCCTGGAGTGGGGGGCGGACTCCCTATAATTCACCCCTCCACTTT
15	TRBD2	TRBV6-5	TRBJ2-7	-	CASSLLAGPSYEQYF	TGTGCCAGCAGTTTATTAGCGGGACCCTCCTACGAGCAGTACTTC
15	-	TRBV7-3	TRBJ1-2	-	CASSPRPGDYYGYTF	TGTGCCAGCAGCCCCCGTCCGGGGGATTACTATGGCTACACCTTC
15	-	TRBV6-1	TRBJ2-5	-	CASSERRAYQETQYF	TGTGCCAGCAGTGAGCGGCGGGCCTACCAAGAGACCCAGTACTTC
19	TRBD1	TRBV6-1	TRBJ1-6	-	CASSDYSDREAYLNSPLHF	TGTGCCAGCAGTGATTATTCAGACAGGGAAGCGTACCTTAATTCACCCCTCCACTTT
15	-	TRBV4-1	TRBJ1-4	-	CASSQDGGVNEKLFF	TGCGCCAGCAGCCAAGATGGAGGGGTTAATGAAAAACTGTTTTTT
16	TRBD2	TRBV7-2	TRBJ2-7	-	CASSPRRSGSAYEQYF	TGTGCCAGCAGCCCCCGCAGGAGCGGGAGTGCCTACGAGCAGTACTTC
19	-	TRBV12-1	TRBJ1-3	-	CASSFGAGEGKTSGNTIYF	TGTGCCAGCAGCTTTGGGGCAGGGGAGGGGAAAACCTCTGGAAACACCATATATTTT
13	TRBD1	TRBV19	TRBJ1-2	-	CASSLQGIGGYTF	TGTGCCAGTAGTCTACAGGGGATAGGTGGCTACACCTTC
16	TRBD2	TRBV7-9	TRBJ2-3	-	CASSLGLAGATDTQYF	TGTGCCAGCAGTCTCGGACTAGCGGGGGCAACAGATACGCAGTATTTT
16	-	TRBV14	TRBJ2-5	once	CASSPYRGTIQETQYF	TGTGCCAGCAGCCCCTACCGAGGGACGATCCAAGAGACCCAGTACTTC
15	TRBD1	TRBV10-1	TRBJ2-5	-	CASSDAGTDKETQYF	TGCGCCAGCAGTGACGCCGGGACAGACAAAGAGACCCAGTACTTC
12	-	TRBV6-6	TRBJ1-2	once	CASSYQNYGYTF	TGTGCCAGCAGTTACCAAAACTATGGCTACACCTTC
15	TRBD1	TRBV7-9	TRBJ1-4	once	CASSLVGQGGEKLFF	TGTGCCAGCAGCTTAGTCGGACAGGGCGGCGAAAAACTGTTTTTT
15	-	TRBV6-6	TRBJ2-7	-	CASSYRGATPYEQYF	TGTGCCAGCAGTTACCGGGGGGCTACCCCCTACGAGCAGTACTTC
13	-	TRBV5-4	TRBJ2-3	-	CASSLPPTDTQYF	TGTGCCAGCAGCTTGCCACCCACAGATACGCAGTATTTT
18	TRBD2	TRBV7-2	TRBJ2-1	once	CASSHLAGGQLGDNEQFF	TGTGCCAGCAGCCACCTAGCGGGAGGCCAGCTCGGGGACAATGAGCAGTTCTTC
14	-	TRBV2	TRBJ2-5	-	CASTLTRGQETQYF	TGTGCCAGCACCCTAACTAGGGGCCAAGAGACCCAGTACTTC
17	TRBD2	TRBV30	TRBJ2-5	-	CAWSNSLTSGGAETQYF	TGTGCCTGGAGCAACAGCTTGACTAGCGGGGGGGCAGAGACCCAGTACTTC
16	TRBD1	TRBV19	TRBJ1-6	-	CASSLDRGAQNSPLHF	TGTGCCAGTAGCTTGGACAGGGGGGCACAGAATTCACCCCTCCACTTT
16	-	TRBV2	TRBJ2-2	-	CASSELKLLGAGELFF	TGTGCCAGCAGTGAATTGAAACTTCTAGGAGCCGGGGAGCTGTTTTTT
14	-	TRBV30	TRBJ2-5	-	CAWSRRTVQETQYF	TGTGCCTGGAGTCGGAGGACAGTCCAAGAGACCCAGTACTTC
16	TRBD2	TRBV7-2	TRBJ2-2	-	CASTLTSGIDTGELFF	TGTGCCAGCACCCTGACTAGCGGGATCGACACCGGGGAGCTGTTTTTT
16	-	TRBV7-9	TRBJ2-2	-	CASTLGADMNTGELFF	TGTGCCAGCACTCTTGGGGCGGATATGAACACCGGGGAGCTGTTTTTT
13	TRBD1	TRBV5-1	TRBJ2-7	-	CASSPGQPYEQYF	TGCGCCAGCAGTCCGGGACAGCCCTACGAGCAGTACTTC
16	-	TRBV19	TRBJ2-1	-	CASSALGAGPRDEQFF	TGTGCCAGTAGCGCGTTGGGGGCTGGGCCGCGCGATGAGCAGTTCTTC
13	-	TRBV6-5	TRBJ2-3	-	CAASGPQIYTQYF	TGTGCCGCATCGGGACCTCAAATCTATACGCAGTATTTT
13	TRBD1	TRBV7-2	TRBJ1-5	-	CASSYRGNQPQHF	TGTGCCAGCAGCTACAGGGGTAATCAGCCCCAGCATTTT
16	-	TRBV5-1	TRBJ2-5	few	CASSLDSGSGVETQYF	TGCGCCAGCAGCTTGGATTCGGGGTCTGGGGTGGAGACCCAGTACTTC
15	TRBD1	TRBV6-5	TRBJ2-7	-	CASRKDREVSYEQYF	TGTGCCAGCAGAAAGGACAGGGAGGTTTCCTACGAGCAGTACTTC
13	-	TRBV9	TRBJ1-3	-	CASSVGHQPSIYF	TGTGCCAGCAGCGTAGGACACCAACCCTCCATATATTTT
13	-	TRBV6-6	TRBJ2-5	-	CASSNSGEETQYF	TGTGCCAGCTCAAACTCGGGGGAAGAGACCCAGTACTTC
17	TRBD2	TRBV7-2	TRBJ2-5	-	CASSSLGLAGGGKTQYF	TGTGCCAGCAGCTCCCTGGGACTAGCGGGGGGCGGGAAGACCCAGTACTTC
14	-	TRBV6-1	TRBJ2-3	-	CASYTSASGDTQYF	TGTGCCAGCTATACGTCGGCCTCGGGGGATACGCAGTATTTT
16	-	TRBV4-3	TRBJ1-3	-	CASSQDPRAGGNTIYF	TGCGCCAGCAGCCAAGATCCCAGGGCTGGTGGAAACACCATATATTTT
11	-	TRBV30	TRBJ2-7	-	CAWSAAYEQYF	TGTGCCTGGTCCGCGGCCTACGAGCAGTACTTC
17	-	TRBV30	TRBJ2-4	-	CAWSEGPHSFSKNIQYF	TGTGCCTGGAGTGAGGGCCCCCACTCTTTTAGCAAAAACATTCAGTACTTC
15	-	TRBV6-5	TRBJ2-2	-	CASSPQLVGTGELFF	TGTGCCAGCAGTCCCCAGTTAGTCGGCACCGGGGAGCTGTTTTTT
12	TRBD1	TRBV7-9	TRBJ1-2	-	CASSLQGAGYTF	TGTGCCAGCAGCCTACAGGGGGCTGGCTACACCTTC
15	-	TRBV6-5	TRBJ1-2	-	CASSYKPGANYGYTF	TGTGCCAGCAGTTACAAACCAGGGGCGAACTATGGCTACACCTTC
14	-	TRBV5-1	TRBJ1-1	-	CASSLYSQNTEAFF	TGCGCCAGCAGCTTGTATAGCCAGAACACTGAAGCTTTCTTT